This T cell receptor (beta chain) was found in a study of beta chain features in type 1 diabetes. General observations from the study: Shorter templates may be favored by PCR, equally so in patients and controls.

Isolation of CD4+ naive, central memory, regulatory and stem cell-like memory cells was achieved by sorting via CD45RO/CCR7/CD25/CD127/CD95/CD27. TCRB transcripts that were expressed got sequenced, as all of the isolated RNA had been reverse transcribed. Clones were sequenced by immunoSEQ multiplex PCR, and TCRdb holds only the in-frame ones, with some missing. This sample has hundreds of thousands of clones; 8% occur once, and the top ten carry around 0.44%. At least ten counts were recorded for this clone. Its target is unknown. Trimming pared 3 bases from V and 5 bases from J, leaving 20 bases between. Germline CDR1 KGHSH, CDR2 LQKENI. CDR3 length equals 16 residues.

Input material: central memory CD4+ T cells from blood. The TCR was taken from a young woman in good health. The rearrangement links TRBV18 to TRBJ2-7, with a possible D match to TRBD2 (6 bases). CDR3 in DNA: TGTGCCAGCTCACCCAGACTAGTTGGATTTCGTCACGAGCAGTACTTC. Amino acid sequence: CASSPRLVGFRHEQYF.